This TCR beta chain was profiled in a study of cytomegalovirus exposure and HLA in healthy donors. General observations from the study: Several V segments, TRBV6-2 and TRBV6-3 among them, could not be told apart and were dropped.

Germline trimming cut 4 bases from V and 6 bases from J; bases unmatched to any gene: 5. CDR3 length equals 13 residues. From germline, CDR1 is SGHDT and CDR2 YYEEEE. PCR employed 60 Vbeta and 13 Jbeta primers. Some clones are missing from TCRdb's copy, which holds only in-frame ones; the method was immunoSEQ multiplex PCR. The sample has roughly 190,000 clones; 87% are singletons. Turning to this clone: Its specificity is not known.

Sequenced sample: PBMCs. J is TRBJ2-3 and V is TRBV5-6; 7 bases are a match to TRBD1. The source of this sequence is a boy under 10 years old in good health and CMV-seronegative. The CDR3 sequence is CASSGGQIDTQYF. In nucleotides, the CDR3 is TGTGCCAGCAGCGGGGGACAGATCGATACGCAGTATTTT.